A single sample gave rise to the 26 T cell receptor delta chains below, sequenced in a study of gamma-delta chains in newborns, infants, children. TCRdb called clones anew from the reads with CATT. The sample lists about 5,500 delta-chain clones, about 3% occurring once. Sample: blood. Every receptor here comes from a child who was a newborn, infant or young child, either healthy, febrile or measles-vaccinated (not recorded which).

Comment on this clone: This may arise from a read error, as a much more abundant clone is one base away. Other DNA sequences in this sample translate to the same CDR3. The chain recombines TRDV2 with TRDJ2, with 11 positions matching TRDD3. Germline CDR1 GEAIGNYY, CDR2 EKD. The CDR3 runs 16 residues. The chain's CDR3 is CACDTGMGDTTAQLFF. The CDR3 coding sequence is TGTGCCTGTGACACCGGAATGGGGGATACGACAGCCCAACTCTTCTTT.

In this sample, this clone turned up a few times. A read error likely explains this, since a far larger clone differs by one base. The sample holds other DNA sequences that translate to the same CDR3. The rearrangement joins TRDV2 to TRDJ3; 7 bases agree with TRDD3. Germline CDR1 is GEAIGNYY and CDR2 is EKD. This CDR3 contains 19 residues. Unmatched junction bases numbered 14, after V lost 7 bases and J lost 0 bases. CDR3 in amino acids: CACDDGYAASSWDTRQMFF. The CDR3 nucleotides are TGTGCCTGCGACGACGGATACGCGGCGAGCTCCTGGGACACCCGACAGATGTTTTTC.

To note about this clone: The same CDR3 arises from other DNA sequences in this sample as well. The genes are TRDV2 and TRDJ3; 9 nucleotides match TRDD3. This CDR3 has 18 amino acids. J lost 1 base, V lost 0 bases, and 3 bases had no gene match. Germline V lookup: CDR1 GEAIGNYY, CDR2 EKD. The CDR3 reads CACDTGDTRSWDTRQMFF. CDR3 DNA sequence: TGTGCCTGTGACACCGGGGATACGCGTTCCTGGGACACCCGACAGATGTTTTTC.

This clone was counted only a few times. TCRdb attributes to this sequence the protein of a much larger clone, which differs from the DNA translation at residue 4; a read error is likely, and the protein displayed is translated from the DNA. The chain couples TRDV2 to TRDJ3, with 7 bases lining up with TRDD3. Germline-derived CDR1 and CDR2 are GEAIGNYY and EKD. CDR3 length equals 18 residues. DNA for the CDR3: TGTGCCTGTGGCACCTGGGGGTCGAGCTCCTGGGACACCCGACAGATGTTTTTC. Residues: CACGTWGSSSWDTRQMFF.

This clone was observed a few times. This DNA translates differently at residue 4 from the TCRdb protein, which is that of a much larger clone; a read error is likely, and the protein shown is the DNA's own translation. The genes are TRDV2 and TRDJ3; TRDD3 matches 12 bases. Trimming cost V 5 bases and J 4 bases; bases outside gene matches: 8. CDR1 and CDR2 from the germline V gene are GEAIGNYY and EKD. The CDR3 covers 18 residues. DNA of the CDR3: TGTGCCTGTGGCACGCTGGGGGATACGACGTGGGACACCCGACAGATGTTTTTC. Its translation: CACGTLGDTTWDTRQMFF.

A remark on this clone: Just one base apart from a much larger clone, this may be a read error. This chain links TRDV2 with TRDJ3; TRDD3 matches at 13 bases. Looked up from germline, CDR1 is GEAIGNYY and CDR2 is EKD. The CDR3 extends over 19 amino acids. The CDR3 sequence: CACDVLGDTGSWDTQQMFF. DNA for the CDR3: TGTGCCTGTGACGTACTGGGGGATACGGGTTCCTGGGACACCCAACAGATGTTTTTC.

As concerns this clone: A far bigger clonotype differs at one base, so this is likely a read error. The J gene is TRDJ3, the V gene TRDV2; 13 positions match TRDD3. Germline CDR1 GEAIGNYY, CDR2 EKD. This CDR3 has 19 residues. The CDR3 reads CARDTVLGDTIWDTRQMFF. In nucleotides, the CDR3 is TGTGCCCGTGACACCGTACTGGGGGATACGATTTGGGACACCCGACAGATGTTTTTC.

By share, this clone counts as medium-sized (0.01 to 0.1%). It is likely a read error: a sequence one base away is far more abundant. The V gene is TRDV2, the J gene TRDJ3, with 9 bases lining up with TRDD3. Germline V gives CDR1 GEAIGNYY, CDR2 EKD. CDR3 size: 16 residues. The CDR3 is CARDWGSSWDTRQMFF. The CDR3 DNA is TGTGCCCGTGACTGGGGGAGCTCCTGGGACACCCGACAGATGTTTTTC.

This clone was seen more than once but under ten times. The amino acid sequence in TCRdb belongs to a much larger clone and departs from this DNA's translation at residue 11, likely a sequencing read error; the sequence shown is translated from the DNA. The chain is built from TRDV2 and TRDJ3; 9 bases line up with TRDD3. Germline CDR1 is GEAIGNYY and CDR2 is EKD. CDR3 length: 17 amino acids. CDR3: CACDILGDFWGTRQMFF. Here the CDR3 DNA reads TGTGCCTGTGACATACTGGGGGACTTCTGGGGCACCCGACAGATGTTTTTC.

In its sample, this clone was seen a few times. The protein in TCRdb stems from a much larger clone and differs at residue 13 from this DNA's translation, likely a read error; here the protein is translated from the DNA. V usage is TRDV2 and J usage is TRDJ3; perhaps TRDD3 as D (6 bases). This CDR3 is 19 amino acids long. The germline gives CDR1 GEAIGNYY, CDR2 EKD. The CDR3 region has the DNA TGTGCCTGTGACAGAGAAAGGCCCACTAGCTCCTGGGGCACCCGACAGATGTTTTTC. Protein: CACDRERPTSSWGTRQMFF.

This clone rates as medium-sized. The sample carries other DNA sequences with the same CDR3. V is TRDV3 and J is TRDJ1; D possibly corresponds to TRDD3 (6 bases). V was cut by 5 bases and J by 2 bases, with 24 bases left in between. The V gene's germline CDR1 is TVYSNPD and CDR2 GDNSRS (reference sequence). The CDR3 has 16 residues. CDR3 bases: TGTGCCCGGGCTGAGGACGGGGGGAAAGGGACCGATAAACTCATCTTT. This gives the protein CARAEDGGKGTDKLIF.

The table lists this clone with a few counts. A far bigger clonotype differs at one base, so this is likely a read error. Other DNA variants within this sample encode the same CDR3. The rearrangement joins TRDV2 to TRDJ2, with TRDD3 as a possible D gene (5 bases). Trimming stripped 0 bases from V and 7 bases from J, with 8 bases between. This CDR3 is 13 amino acids long. CDR1 GEAIGNYY and CDR2 EKD come from the germline V gene. The CDR3 coding sequence is TGTGCCTGTGACACCTGGGGTATAGCACAACTCTTCTTT. Its protein is CACDTWGIAQLFF.

By proportion, this clone is medium-sized. This probably arose from a read error, given a far larger clone one base away. CDR3 loop: CACDTGGYPWDTRQMFF. The CDR3 coding sequence is TGTGCCTGTGACACTGGGGGATACCCCTGGGACACCCGACAGATGTTTTTC. V and J are TRDV2 and TRDJ3; 10 bases align to TRDD3. The CDR3 consists of 17 residues. Germline values: CDR1 GEAIGNYY, CDR2 EKD. The J segment lost 2 bases and the V segment lost 1 base, leaving 1 base of the junction unmatched.

Note on this clone: A read error may produce the germline difference seen at one junction end. The chain recombines TRAV29/DV5 with TRDJ2, with D possibly being TRDD3 (6 bases). Per the germline V gene, CDR1 is NSMFDY and CDR2 is ISSIKDK. There are 26 residues in the CDR3. In DNA, the CDR3 is TGTGCCGCAAGCGCGACGTCTGAAACTTGGGGGCTACGCAATATAGTTGCGTCGGGTTTGACAGCACACCTCTTCTTT. This gives the protein CAASATSETWGLRNIVASGLTAHLFF.

In its sample, this clone was seen a few times. A far larger clone lies a single base away; this is likely a read error. The sample has other DNA sequences that encode this CDR3 too. This chain uses TRDV2 with TRDJ2, with TRDD3 identical over 8 bases. The ends lost 1 base at V and 7 bases at J; junction bases unmatched: 1. Germline V gives CDR1 GEAIGNYY, CDR2 EKD. The CDR3 covers 13 residues. The CDR3 is CACDTWGIAQLFF. The CDR3, as DNA: TGTGCCTGTGACACTTGGGGGATAGCACAACTCTTCTTT.

Note on this clone: This likely came from a read error, as a far larger clone is one base away. This specimen includes other DNA sequences encoding the same CDR3. The J gene is TRDJ2, the V gene TRDV2, with TRDD3 matching over 9 bases. The CDR3 runs to 16 residues. Germline loops: CDR1 GEAIGNYY, CDR2 EKD. Written as DNA, the CDR3 is TGTGCCTGTGACGTACTGGGGGAAGCTTTGACGGCACAACTCTTCTTT. Its translation: CACDVLGEALTAQLFF.

In this sample, this clone turned up a few times. The junction differs from germline at one of its ends, possibly a read error. The J gene is TRDJ2, the V gene TRDV2, with 10 positions matching TRDD3. Germline V gene data show CDR1 as GEAIGNYY and CDR2 as EKD. CDR3 length: 16 amino acids. The CDR3 protein is CAFDTLHWGMRGQLFF. DNA of the CDR3: TGTGCCTTTGACACCCTACACTGGGGGATGCGTGGACAACTCTTCTTT.

This clone is medium-sized by share. With only one base between it and a far larger clone, this is likely a read error. This rearrangement joins TRDV2 to TRDJ1, with 8 bases that match TRDD3. CDR1 is GEAIGNYY and CDR2 is EKD in the germline V gene. The CDR3 spans 14 residues. DNA of the CDR3: TGTGCCCGTGACATACTGGGGGACACCGATAAACTCATCTTT. It encodes CARDILGDTDKLIF.

The genes are TRDV2 and TRDJ2, with a tentative D call TRDD3 (6 bases). CDR3 size: 17 residues. Germline CDR1 GEAIGNYY, CDR2 EKD. With 3 bases removed from V and 4 bases from J, the gap between germline ends came to 20 bases. The CDR3 DNA reads as TGTGCCTGTGACCCGGTTGGGGGGGACAGCCGGACAGCACAACTCTTCTTT. Translated, it gives CACDPVGGDSRTAQLFF.

This clone is classed as medium-sized. At one end the junction does not follow the germline gene, possibly because of a read error. The V and J genes are TRDV2 and TRDJ2, with 8 nucleotides matching TRDD3. This CDR3 contains 15 residues. Germline lookup yields CDR1 GEAIGNYY and CDR2 EKD. As DNA, the CDR3 is TGTGCCTGTGACATACTGGGGGCTTTGACAGCACACCTCTTCTTT. Translation gives CACDILGALTAHLFF.

This clone is medium-sized within its sample. A much more abundant neighbour one base away suggests this may be a read error. This sample also contains other DNA sequences that code for the same CDR3. The chain is built from TRDV2 and TRDJ2, with TRDD3 identical over 12 bases. This CDR3 contains 16 residues. In germline, CDR1 is GEAIGNYY, CDR2 EKD. The CDR3 nucleotides read TGTGCCTGTGACATACTGGGGGATACTTTGACAGCCCAACTCTTCTTT. The encoded protein is CACDILGDTLTAQLFF.

This clone came up a few times. The protein held in TCRdb is that of a much larger clone and does not match this DNA's translation at residue 7, likely because of a read error; the protein shown is translated from the DNA. This chain links TRDV1 with TRDJ2; 8 bases are a match to TRDD3. Germline V lookup: CDR1 TSWWSYY, CDR2 QGS. There are 20 residues in the CDR3. The junction had 21 bases not matched to a gene; V was cut back by 2 bases and J by 7 bases. The CDR3: CALGESLFSEQRGYKAQLFF. For the CDR3, the DNA is TGTGCTCTTGGGGAAAGCCTCTTTTCGGAACAGCGGGGATACAAAGCACAACTCTTCTTT.

Relative to its sample, this clone is medium-sized (0.01 to 0.1%). A much larger clone lies a single base off, so this may be a read error. V is TRDV2 and J is TRDJ1; 7 bases agree with TRDD3. The CDR3 extends over 12 amino acids. Per the germline V gene, CDR1 is GEAIGNYY and CDR2 is EKD. The J segment lost 5 bases and the V segment lost 1 base, leaving 0 bases of the junction unmatched. CDR3 nucleotides: TGTGCCTGTGACACTGGGGGAGATAAACTCATCTTT. Amino acid sequence: CACDTGGDKLIF.

The V gene is TRDV2, the J gene TRDJ1; 9 nucleotides match TRDD3. This CDR3 has 15 residues. Germline V CDR1 and CDR2: GEAIGNYY, EKD. Germline trimming cut 2 bases from V and 6 bases from J; bases unmatched to any gene: 9. CDR3 region: CACDKLGDRGHKLIF. The CDR3 bases are TGTGCCTGTGACAAACTGGGGGACCGGGGGCATAAACTCATCTTT.

This clone was counted between two and nine times. TCRdb's protein, taken from a much larger clone, differs from this DNA's translation at residue 6, likely owing to a read error; the protein displayed comes from the DNA. V gene TRDV2 combines with J gene TRDJ1, with 8 bases matching TRDD3. This CDR3 has 15 residues. Germline V lookup: CDR1 GEAIGNYY, CDR2 EKD. V trimming: 0 bases; J trimming: 0 bases; junction bases outside the gene matches: 2. The CDR3: CACDTVGGYTDKLIF. Here the CDR3 DNA reads TGTGCCTGTGACACCGTTGGGGGATACACCGATAAACTCATCTTT.

Comments on this clone: The TCRdb protein, from a much larger clone, departs from this DNA's translation at residue 3, likely by read error; the protein shown derives from the DNA. The chain joins TRDV2 to TRDJ3; 13 bases are shared with TRDD3. The germline CDR1 and CDR2 sequences are GEAIGNYY and EKD. The CDR3 has 19 amino acids. The CDR3 protein is CARDKVLGDTRWDTRQMFF. In DNA form, the CDR3 reads TGTGCCCGTGACAAAGTACTGGGGGATACGAGATGGGACACCCGACAGATGTTTTTC.